This T cell receptor (beta chain) was sequenced in a study of control samples from healthy donors and cancer patients. Assay: immunoSEQ multiplex PCR; the TCRdb copy retains only in-frame clones and omits some. The sample includes around 80,000 clones, 70% to 90% of them seen just once. CDR1 and CDR2 from the germline V gene are MGHDK and SYGVNS. With 4 bases removed from V and 1 base from J, the gap between germline ends came to 13 bases. The CDR3 is 15 residues long. V is TRBV25-1 and J is TRBJ1-1; D is ambiguous. Sequenced material: blood. The TCR was taken from a woman aged 50 to 60 in good health. This chain's CDR3 is CASSVSSVPNTEAFF. In DNA, the CDR3 is TGTGCCAGCAGTGTCTCCAGCGTCCCGAACACTGAAGCTTTCTTT.